This TCR beta chain is from a study of cytomegalovirus exposure and HLA in healthy donors. The CDR3 is 14 amino acids. Germline values: CDR1 SGDLS, CDR2 YYNGEE. The ends were cut back, 3 bases at V and 2 bases at J, with 11 bases in the middle. PCR amplification relied on 60 Vbeta primers (plus 13 Jbeta primers). Measured with immunoSEQ multiplex PCR; TCRdb has only the in-frame clones, and not every one. The table shows about 170,000 clones, with roughly 80% occurring only once. Material for sequencing was PBMCs. The sequence was collected from a woman in her forties or fifties in good health and CMV-seropositive. The chain recombines TRBV9 with TRBJ1-2; the D gene is possibly TRBD1 (5 bases). CDR3 nucleotides: TGTGCCAGCAGCGCGTTGGGGGGAAACTATGGCTACACCTTC. It specifies CASSALGGNYGYTF.